Described below is a single T cell receptor (beta chain) sequence and its context. Its matching antigen is unknown. 5'-RACE, quantitative and with molecular barcodes, yielded the TCR beta libraries. MiXCR was run by TCRdb on the 5' RACE reads, yielding one entry per CDR3 protein. The table shows tens of thousands of distinct CDR3 sequences, with roughly 27% occurring only once. This entry belongs to a study of CD8 T cells in ankylosing spondylitis. General study points: Some of the motif variants had earlier been found in reactive arthritis patients' fluid and blood. In ankylosing spondylitis patients, matched synovial fluid reportedly showed significant enrichment of disease-linked clones.

V was cut by 1 base and J by 1 base, with 11 bases left in between. Looked up from germline, CDR1 is SGHRS and CDR2 is YFSETQ. There are 15 residues in the CDR3. This sequence was found in a male donor with ankylosing spondylitis or in good health (not recorded which). The chain uses TRBV5-1 and TRBJ1-1; no clear D gene. Sequenced: blood, either unsorted or a sorted T cell fraction (not recorded which). Here the CDR3 DNA reads TGCGCCAGCAGCTTGTCAGGACTACCGAACACTGAAGCTTTCTTT. Translated, it gives CASSLSGLPNTEAFF.